The 21 T cell receptor beta chains below come from one sample, sequenced in a study of blood T cells in healthy people across ages. The authors ran a second PCR of 7 to 11 cycles using a sample-barcoded 5' primer and a J-beta primer mix. One entry per CDR3 protein results from TCRdb running MiXCR on the 5' RACE reads. The sample records about 1.7 million distinct CDR3 sequences, 28% being singletons. The sequenced material came from blood. These receptors were taken from a young woman in good health.

To note about this clonotype: The junction and the germline gene differ at one end; a read error may be behind it. The chain uses TRBV4-2 and TRBJ2-7; no clear D gene. The CDR3 totals 12 residues. CDR1 LGHNA and CDR2 YNFKEQ come from the germline V gene. The CDR3: CASCQDSYEQYF. DNA for the CDR3: TGTGCCAGCTGCCAAGATAGCTACGAGCAGTACTTC.

This chain uses TRBV5-5 with TRBJ2-1, with no clear D. The V gene's germline CDR1 is SGHKS and CDR2 YYEKEE (reference sequence). V was pared by 3 bases and J by 0 bases, with 13 bases between. This CDR3 contains 16 residues. The CDR3 nucleotides read TGTGCCAGCAGCTGGGCAGCTTCCCCCTCCTACAATGAGCAGTTCTTC. Translated, it gives CASSWAASPSYNEQFF.

This clonotype was recorded a few times. V and J are TRBV6-1 and TRBJ2-3, with D possibly matching TRBD2 (5 bases). Germline V gives CDR1 MNHNS, CDR2 SASEGT. Trimming left V 7 bases short and J 1 base short, with 12 bases between. CDR3 length equals 14 residues. The CDR3 nucleotides are TGTGCCAGCATCCCCGGGATACGCACAGATACGCAGTATTTT. Its protein is CASIPGIRTDTQYF.

The table lists this clonotype with a few counts. The rearrangement links TRBV6-1 to TRBJ2-5, with TRBD2 matching over 9 bases. This CDR3 spans 15 amino acids. CDR1 and CDR2 (germline): MNHNS, SASEGT. The V gene end was trimmed by 5 bases and the J gene end by 4 bases; junction bases not matched to a gene: 8. The CDR3 loop reads CASSLSRGGLETQYF. CDR3 coding DNA: TGTGCCAGCAGTTTATCGCGGGGGGGCCTAGAGACCCAGTACTTC.

This clonotype was seen a few times. CDR3 sequence: CSATRQGVSEQYF. CDR3 bases: TGCAGTGCTACCCGACAGGGGGTTTCCGAGCAGTACTTC. The chain recombines TRBV20-1 with TRBJ2-7; 9 bases map to TRBD1. CDR1 and CDR2 from the germline V gene are DFQATT and SNEGSKA (reference sequence). The CDR3 extends over 13 amino acids. V was clipped by 4 bases and J by 6 bases; unmatched bases: 7.

This clonotype has only a few counts. The V gene is TRBV10-2, the J gene TRBJ1-5; D may be TRBD1 (6 bases). The V gene's germline CDR1 is WSHSY and CDR2 SAAADI. This CDR3 region has 16 residues. The V and J ends lost 8 bases and 0 bases respectively, with 17 bases between them. Here the CDR3 reads CASSNRDNPSNQPQHF. In nucleotides, the CDR3 is TGCGCCAGCTCAAACCGGGACAACCCTAGCAATCAGCCCCAGCATTTT.

About this clonotype: Given a much more abundant clone one base away, this may be a read error. CDR3: CGATGEGILYEQYF. The DNA of the CDR3 is TGCGGCGCCACCGGGGAGGGAATTCTTTACGAGCAGTACTTC. The chain links TRBV29-1 to TRBJ2-7; 7 nucleotides align to TRBD2. The CDR3 is made up of 14 amino acids. The germline V gene encodes CDR1 SQVTM and CDR2 ANQGSEA.

This rearrangement joins TRBV5-1 to TRBJ2-7; 7 bases are a match to TRBD1. The CDR3 length is 15 residues. J lost 3 bases, V lost 3 bases, and 9 bases had no gene match. Germline lookup yields CDR1 SGHRS and CDR2 YFSETQ. The CDR3 DNA is TGCGCCAGCAGCTGGGGGACAGCAGGGAACTACGAGCAGTACTTC. Translation gives CASSWGTAGNYEQYF.

J is TRBJ2-5 and V is TRBV6-5; a possible D gene is TRBD1 (6 bases). V was pared by 6 bases and J by 7 bases, with 12 bases between. Germline CDR1 is MNHEY and CDR2 is SVGAGI. The CDR3 sequence is 12 residues long. The CDR3 sequence: CASRTGSGTQYF. The CDR3 region has the DNA TGTGCCAGCAGAACAGGGTCCGGGACCCAGTACTTC.

V usage is TRBV20-1 and J usage is TRBJ2-6, with TRBD1 as a possible D gene (5 bases). Germline loops: CDR1 DFQATT, CDR2 SNEGSKA (reference sequence). V lost 4 bases to trimming and J lost 0 bases, with 16 bases between them. The CDR3 length is 17 residues. DNA of the CDR3: TGCAGTGCTATAACCAGACAGACGAGCTCTGGGGCCAACGTCCTGACTTTC. Its translation: CSAITRQTSSGANVLTF.

The chain employs TRBV29-1 and TRBJ1-4; D not resolved. With 7 bases removed from V and 5 bases from J, the gap between germline ends came to 8 bases. Germline V gene data show CDR1 as SQVTM and CDR2 as ANQGSEA. The CDR3 has 11 amino acids. The DNA of the CDR3 is TGCAGCGCTGGCCGCAATGAAAAACTGTTTTTT. Translated: CSAGRNEKLFF.

Concerning this clonotype: A much more abundant neighbour one base away suggests this may be a read error. This CDR3 reads CASSRNGRGRGDYGYTF. The DNA of the CDR3 is TGTGCCAGCAGTCGAAACGGCAGGGGGCGTGGGGACTATGGCTACACCTTC. The J gene is TRBJ1-2, the V gene TRBV28, with 8 bases matching TRBD1. Per germline, CDR1 MDHEN and CDR2 SYDVKM. This CDR3 has 17 amino acids. Losses at the gene ends were 5 bases for V and 3 bases for J; bases not matched to a gene: 14.

V is TRBV5-1 and J is TRBJ2-7; D remains unclear. The germline gives CDR1 SGHRS, CDR2 YFSETQ. This CDR3 is built from 14 residues. V lost 4 bases to trimming and J lost 1 base, with 12 bases between them. CDR3: CASSKWTGSYEQYF. The CDR3 DNA reads TGCGCCAGCAGCAAATGGACGGGTTCCTACGAGCAGTACTTC.

The V call is TRBV20-1, the J call TRBJ2-3; 8 bases fit TRBD2. CDR1 is DFQATT, CDR2 SNEGSKA, per germline (reference sequence). V gave up 0 bases and J gave up 5 bases; unmatched junction bases: 10. The CDR3 is 16 amino acids. CDR3 residues: CSARDHDGRALDTQYF. In nucleotides, the CDR3 is TGCAGTGCTAGAGATCATGACGGGAGGGCCCTAGATACGCAGTATTTT.

This clonotype has a count of ten or more. The chain recombines TRBV5-1 with TRBJ2-1; possibly TRBD1 for D (6 bases). The germline V and J ends were trimmed by 4 bases and 7 bases, with 15 bases remaining between them. Per the germline V gene, CDR1 is SGHRS and CDR2 is YFSETQ. The CDR3 sequence is 14 residues long. The CDR3 region has the DNA TGCGCCAGCAGCACCGGGACAAGAGGAAATGAGCAGTTCTTC. Amino acids: CASSTGTRGNEQFF.

This chain connects TRBV27 to TRBJ2-1; 7 bases are shared with TRBD2. The CDR3 loop spans 18 amino acids. Trimming cost V 0 bases and J 9 bases; bases outside gene matches: 17. Germline CDR1 is MNHEY and CDR2 is SMNVEV (reference sequence). The CDR3 bases are TGTGCCAGCAGTTTATCGCAGAACAGCGGGATAGAGTTAGGTGAGCAGTTCTTC. It is translated as CASSLSQNSGIELGEQFF.

Concerning this clonotype: One end of the junction does not line up with germline, which may come from a read error. V is TRBV28 and J is TRBJ2-1; 9 bases line up with TRBD2. Germline CDR1 and CDR2: MDHEN and SYDVKM. This CDR3 spans 16 amino acids. CDR3: CACSLWRGGRYNEQFF. In DNA, the CDR3 is TGTGCCTGCAGTTTATGGCGGGGGGGCCGGTACAATGAGCAGTTCTTC.

This clonotype came up many times. The chain employs TRBV6-6 and TRBJ2-5; 8 nucleotides align to TRBD1. V trimming: 2 bases; J trimming: 4 bases; junction bases outside the gene matches: 6. This CDR3 comprises 15 residues. From germline, CDR1 is MNHNY and CDR2 SVGAGI (reference sequence). CDR3 in DNA: TGTGCCAGCAGTTACAGGGGGACAGGTCGAGAGACCCAGTACTTC. Protein product: CASSYRGTGRETQYF.

This rearrangement joins TRBV28 to TRBJ2-4; D might be TRBD1 (5 bases). The DNA matches TRBJ2-7 better at its end, which makes the J call doubtful. The CDR3 has 13 amino acids. The germline V gene has CDR1 MDHEN and CDR2 SYDVKM. The DNA for the CDR3 is TGTGCCAGCACCCGAGACAGCTCCTACGAGCAGTACTTC. Its protein is CASTRDSSYEQYF.

This sequence joins TRBV4-1 and TRBJ1-6; tentative D call: TRBD1 (5 bases). Per the germline V gene, CDR1 is MGHRA and CDR2 is YSYEKL. V was cut by 0 bases and J by 9 bases, with 15 bases left in between. The CDR3 runs to 16 residues. CDR3 nucleotide sequence: TGCGCCAGCAGCCAAGAGCGGCGCCAGGGTCGTTCACCCCTCCACTTT. Its protein product is CASSQERRQGRSPLHF.

A few counts support this clonotype. The rearrangement joins TRBV2 to TRBJ2-5; D possibly matches TRBD1 or TRBD2 (5 bases each). The CDR3 extends over 14 amino acids. Trimming took 7 bases from V and 1 from J, leaving 13 bases between them. CDR1 and CDR2 from the germline V gene are SNHLY and FYNNEI. As DNA, the CDR3 is TGTGCCAGCACTGTGGAGAGGGGCCAAGAGACCCAGTACTTC. Translated: CASTVERGQETQYF.